These 27 T cell receptor beta chains were all obtained from the same sample, sequenced in a study of response to subunit inactivated influenza vaccine. TCRdb re-analysed the RT-PCR reads in MiXCR, keeping a single row per CDR3 protein. The profile shows some 500,000 distinct CDR3 sequences, over 10% of them singletons. Sequencing used PBMCs from blood, obtained roughly 45 days after vaccination. The source of these receptors is a man aged 45-65 years who received an inactivated influenza vaccine.

This clonotype was detected a few times. The chain employs TRBV12-3 or TRBV12-4 and TRBJ2-3; 12 positions match TRBD2. The CDR3 runs 16 residues. Trimming removed 5 bases from V and 4 bases from J; junction bases left unmatched: 7. The CDR3: CASSHTSGRTADTQYF. The CDR3 bases are TGTGCCAGCAGTCATACTAGCGGGAGGACCGCAGATACGCAGTATTTT.

This clonotype was recorded many times. The chain uses TRBV29-1 and TRBJ2-3, with 14 bases lining up with TRBD2. The CDR3 contains 15 residues. The ends lost 7 bases at V and 3 bases at J; junction bases unmatched: 6. CDR1 and CDR2 from the germline V gene are SQVTM and ANQGSEA. The DNA for the CDR3 is TGCAGCGCTGGGACTAGCGGGAGCATAACAGATACGCAGTATTTT. Its translation is CSAGTSGSITDTQYF.

The chain joins TRBV7-9 to TRBJ2-7, with unresolved D. Trimming shortened V by 5 bases and J by 3 bases, and 14 bases separated the two germline ends. This CDR3 is built from 14 residues. CDR1 SEHNR and CDR2 FQNEAQ come from the germline V gene (reference sequence). The CDR3 is CASSATGRNYEQYF. The DNA of the CDR3 is TGTGCCAGCAGCGCGACCGGGCGCAACTACGAGCAGTACTTC.

There are many counts of this clonotype. The gene calls are TRBV6-5 and TRBJ2-1; D is unclear. Germline V gene data show CDR1 as MNHEY and CDR2 as SVGAGI. V lost 2 bases to trimming and J lost 7 bases, with 12 bases between them. The CDR3 consists of 14 residues. In nucleotides, the CDR3 is TGTGCCAGCAGTTACCGTGACTCGACTAATGAGCAGTTCTTC. It specifies CASSYRDSTNEQFF.

The chain has TRBV20-1 and TRBJ2-7, with D hard to call. CDR1 is DFQATT, CDR2 SNEGSKA, per germline (reference sequence). This CDR3 is 15 amino acids long. The V gene lost 0 bases and the J gene lost 4 bases, with 16 bases spanning the gap. CDR3 sequence: CSARDVQSFVYEQYF. CDR3 nucleotides: TGCAGTGCTAGAGATGTCCAGTCCTTTGTGTACGAGCAGTACTTC.

The chain recombines TRBV6-1 with TRBJ1-6; possibly TRBD1 for D (5 bases). Between the trimmed V and J ends, which lost 2 bases and 7 bases, there was a span of 12 bases. This CDR3 is built from 15 residues. Germline loops: CDR1 MNHNS, CDR2 SASEGT. The CDR3 protein is CASSERGGRNSPLHF. CDR3 in DNA: TGTGCCAGCAGTGAAAGGGGAGGGAGGAATTCACCCCTCCACTTT.

This clonotype was seen ten or more times. The DNA of the CDR3 is TGTGCCAGCAGACCAATATCCGGGGGGGCCATCTACAATGAGCAGTTCTTC. Translating it yields CASRPISGGAIYNEQFF. The rearrangement uses TRBV7-2 and TRBJ2-1; TRBD2 aligns across 8 bases. J gave up 3 bases and V 6 bases, and 13 bases lay outside the gene matches. Germline V CDR1 and CDR2: SGHTA, FQGNSA. The CDR3 loop spans 17 amino acids.

The table lists this clonotype with many counts. The chain uses TRBV28 and TRBJ2-5, with D perhaps given as TRBD1 or TRBD2 (5 bases each). V was trimmed by 3 bases and J by 5 bases, leaving 10 bases between them. Germline assignment: CDR1 MDHEN and CDR2 SYDVKM. The length of the CDR3 is 13 residues. CDR3 region: CASSLGPAETQYF. The DNA of the CDR3 is TGTGCCAGCAGTTTGGGACCCGCGGAGACCCAGTACTTC.

This clonotype was seen ten or more times. The chain's CDR3 is CASSRQQTVSTDTQYF. In DNA form, the CDR3 reads TGTGCCAGCAGTCGACAACAGACAGTTAGCACAGATACGCAGTATTTT. The rearrangement links TRBV6-1 to TRBJ2-3, with a weak D call TRBD1 (5 bases). Germline loops: CDR1 MNHNS, CDR2 SASEGT. The CDR3 sequence is 16 residues long. V was shortened by 5 bases and J by 0 bases, with 15 bases between the two germline ends.

There are a few counts of this clonotype. DNA of the CDR3: TGTGCCAGCAGTTTACTTGGGGGAGTCTTCACAGATACGCAGTATTTT. It yields the protein CASSLLGGVFTDTQYF. The rearrangement uses TRBV27 and TRBJ2-3; either TRBD1 or TRBD2 may fit D (5 bases each). The CDR3 contains 16 residues. The V and J ends lost 2 bases and 2 bases respectively, with 14 bases between them. Looked up from germline, CDR1 is MNHEY and CDR2 is SMNVEV (reference sequence).

This rearrangement joins TRBV9 to TRBJ2-7; TRBD1 matches at 9 bases. The CDR3 is 16 amino acids. V dropped 2 bases and J dropped 4; count of bases not matched to a gene: 10. From germline, CDR1 is SGDLS and CDR2 YYNGEE. This chain's CDR3 is CASSVLRDRAGYEQYF. The CDR3 DNA is TGTGCCAGCAGCGTGCTCCGGGACAGGGCTGGTTACGAGCAGTACTTC.

This clonotype has only a few counts. The chain links TRBV5-6 to TRBJ2-3, with D tentatively TRBD1 (6 bases). This CDR3 comprises 13 residues. The V gene lost 3 bases and the J gene lost 4 bases, with 9 bases spanning the gap. Germline CDR1 and CDR2: SGHDT and YYEEEE. The CDR3 DNA sequence: TGTGCCAGCAGCTACGCAGGGGCAGATACGCAGTATTTT. It is translated as CASSYAGADTQYF.

The J gene is TRBJ1-5, the V gene TRBV29-1, with 7 bases that match TRBD1. Germline V CDR1 and CDR2: SQVTM, ANQGSEA. Unmatched junction bases numbered 5, after V lost 6 bases and J lost 3 bases. The CDR3 runs 13 residues. The CDR3 loop reads CSVQTGNNQPQHF. DNA of the CDR3: TGCAGCGTACAGACAGGGAACAATCAGCCCCAGCATTTT.

V is TRBV4-2 and J is TRBJ2-3, with 10 bases matching TRBD2. CDR3 length: 17 residues. CDR1 is LGHNA and CDR2 is YNFKEQ in the germline V gene. After removal of 3 bases from V and 2 bases from J, the junction contained 8 bases not matched to a gene. CDR3 bases: TGTGCCAGCAGCCATTTATGGACTAGCGGAAACACAGATACGCAGTATTTT. Residues: CASSHLWTSGNTDTQYF.

This clonotype was recorded a few times. The chain uses TRBV6-2 or TRBV6-3 and TRBJ2-1, with 11 bases matching TRBD2. Looked up from germline, CDR1 is MNHEY and CDR2 is SVGEGT. This CDR3 contains 17 residues. With 0 bases clipped from V and 5 bases from J, the junction kept 6 bases outside the gene matches. The CDR3: CASSYSWASGGNNEQFF. The CDR3 coding sequence is TGTGCCAGCAGTTACTCCTGGGCTAGCGGGGGGAACAATGAGCAGTTCTTC.

There are a few counts of this clonotype. The chain carries TRBV12-3 or TRBV12-4 and TRBJ2-3; the D gene is possibly TRBD2 (6 bases). Trimming took off 6 bases at V and 5 bases at J, with 15 bases between the two ends. The CDR3 loop spans 14 amino acids. Here the CDR3 reads CASSWSGWGDTQYF. The CDR3 nucleotides read TGTGCCAGCAGCTGGAGCGGGTGGGGAGATACGCAGTATTTT.

There are many counts of this clonotype. The V gene is TRBV29-1, the J gene TRBJ2-7, with a tentative D call TRBD1 (6 bases). Germline lookup yields CDR1 SQVTM and CDR2 ANQGSEA. The V and J ends lost 5 bases and 2 bases respectively, with 13 bases between them. The CDR3 is made up of 13 amino acids. The CDR3 sequence is CSVSQGNPYEQYF. In nucleotides, the CDR3 is TGCAGCGTTTCCCAGGGGAACCCCTACGAGCAGTACTTC.

The chain combines TRBV5-1 with TRBJ2-3, with TRBD2 matching 10 bases. The germline gives CDR1 SGHRS, CDR2 YFSETQ. V lost 2 bases and J lost 5; bases outside the gene matches: 5. This CDR3 has 15 amino acids. This CDR3 is CASSFSSGGLDTQYF. CDR3 sequence (DNA): TGCGCCAGCAGCTTCTCTAGCGGGGGCCTAGATACGCAGTATTTT. Full variable domain (missing parts from reference TRBV5-1 and TRBJ2-3): KAGVTQTPRYLIKTRGQQVTLSCSPISGHRSVSWYQQTPGQGLQFLFEYFSETQRNKGNFPGRFSGRQFSNSRSEMNVSTLELGDSALYLCASSFSSGGLDTQYFGPGTRLTVL.

This clonotype occurred a few times. The genes are TRBV28 and TRBJ1-4, with D possibly matching TRBD1 (5 bases). Trimming took 8 bases from V and 8 from J, leaving 15 bases between them. The germline CDR1 and CDR2 sequences are MDHEN and SYDVKM. The CDR3 runs 13 residues. CDR3 DNA: TGTGCCAGCCAGGGAGGTAGATACGAAAAACTGTTTTTT. This codes for CASQGGRYEKLFF.

This clonotype was seen only a few times. V gene TRBV2 combines with J gene TRBJ2-1, with D perhaps TRBD1 (6 bases). Trimming left V 7 bases short and J 4 bases short, with 14 bases between. Germline V gives CDR1 SNHLY, CDR2 FYNNEI. This CDR3 is 14 amino acids long. The CDR3 bases are TGTGCCAGCACCACCATCGACAGGTACAATGAGCAGTTCTTC. This translates into CASTTIDRYNEQFF.

V gene TRBV21-1 combines with J gene TRBJ2-7; TRBD2, as called in the table, went unchecked against the DNA. TRBV21-1 is a documented pseudogene. The CDR3 extends over 18 amino acids. This CDR3 is CASSSRVRMRGELYEQYF. The CDR3 DNA is TGTGCCAGCAGCTCCCGCGTTAGGATGCGGGGTGAGCTCTACGAGCAGTACTTC.

This clonotype was observed a handful of times. The chain couples TRBV11-2 to TRBJ2-3, with D unclear. Trimming left V 4 bases short and J 7 bases short, with 12 bases between. CDR3 length equals 13 residues. CDR1 and CDR2 (germline): SGHAT, FQNNGV. The CDR3 sequence is CASSSSPGNTQYF. The CDR3 DNA sequence: TGTGCCAGCAGCTCAAGCCCAGGCAATACGCAGTATTTT.

In this sample, this clonotype turned up many times. DNA for the CDR3: TGCGCCAGCACTTGGGACACGAACAATGAGCAGTTCTTC. The encoded protein is CASTWDTNNEQFF. J is TRBJ2-1 and V is TRBV5-1; a possible D gene is TRBD1 (6 bases). V shed 6 bases and J shed 5 bases, with 12 bases lying between them. There are 13 residues in the CDR3. CDR1 and CDR2 from the germline V gene are SGHRS and YFSETQ.

The rearrangement uses TRBV7-9 and TRBJ2-5; D not certain. V gave up 7 bases and J gave up 3 bases, with 12 bases separating them. This CDR3 spans 13 amino acids. CDR1 SEHNR and CDR2 FQNEAQ come from the germline V gene (reference sequence). Written as DNA, the CDR3 is TGTGCCAGCAACTTGTGGGCGGAAGAGACCCAGTACTTC. The encoded protein is CASNLWAEETQYF.

This clonotype was seen only a few times. This chain uses TRBV14 with TRBJ2-1; D not certain. Trimming removed 0 bases at V and 1 base at J, with 10 bases between. In germline, CDR1 is SGHDN, CDR2 FVKESK. The CDR3 is 16 amino acids. The CDR3 loop reads CASSQDLPRSYNEQFF. Here the CDR3 DNA reads TGTGCCAGCAGCCAAGATCTTCCCAGGTCCTACAATGAGCAGTTCTTC.

The V gene is TRBV20-1, the J gene TRBJ2-3; a possible D gene is TRBD2 (6 bases). V dropped 0 bases and J dropped 6 bases, with 19 bases sitting between them. CDR1 and CDR2 from the germline V gene are DFQATT and SNEGSKA (reference sequence). The CDR3 length is 16 residues. Written as DNA, the CDR3 is TGCAGTGCTAGAGATCGACTTCGCCAAGCGGGTGATACGCAGTATTTT. Translated: CSARDRLRQAGDTQYF.

The V gene is TRBV6-5, the J gene TRBJ2-3; D is perhaps TRBD1 or TRBD2 (5 bases each). The germline gives CDR1 MNHEY, CDR2 SVGAGI. V shed 2 bases and J shed 0 bases, with 12 bases lying between them. The CDR3 is made up of 16 amino acids. The chain's CDR3 is CASSYDSGHSTDTQYF. For the CDR3, the DNA is TGTGCCAGCAGTTACGATTCGGGGCATAGCACAGATACGCAGTATTTT.